Below, 17 T cell receptor beta chains from the same sample are listed, as sequenced in a study of early T cells in non-severe SARS-CoV-2 infection. TCRdb ran MiXCR on the 5' RACE reads and lists one entry per CDR3 protein. The data hold around 67,000 distinct CDR3 sequences, with about 12% observed a single time. Specimen: whole blood. The receptors shown here come from an adult who was a healthcare worker with PCR-confirmed SARS-CoV-2 infection or an uninfected control (not recorded which).

This clonotype has just a few counts. Likely a read error: the CDR3 ends without its conserved phenylalanine or tryptophan. The rearrangement uses TRBV6-2 or TRBV6-3 and TRBJ2-5; 9 positions agree with TRBD1. Germline-derived CDR1 and CDR2 are MNHEY and SVGEGT. The CDR3 loop spans 12 amino acids. J was trimmed by 5 bases and V by 9 bases; bases with no gene match: 4. Written as DNA, the CDR3 is TGTGCCAGTGGACAGGGGAAGGAGACCCAGTACCTC. The encoded protein is CASGQGKETQYL.

This clonotype was observed many times. The CDR3 bases are TGTGCCAGCTCACCACTGGACAGGGACGAGCAGTACTTC. Its translation is CASSPLDRDEQYF. The chain recombines TRBV18 with TRBJ2-7, with 8 bases identical to TRBD1. The V segment lost 1 base and the J segment 5 bases; nucleotides outside the gene matches: 1. Germline V gene data show CDR1 as KGHSH and CDR2 as LQKENI. The CDR3 extends over 13 amino acids.

This clonotype occurred a few times. The chain couples TRBV7-6 to TRBJ1-5; 10 bases match TRBD1. The CDR3 totals 15 residues. Germline V gives CDR1 SGHVS, CDR2 FNYEAQ. The trim removed 5 bases at V and 5 bases at J, leaving 6 bases unmatched. CDR3 residues: CASSPGTGEDQPQHF. In nucleotides, the CDR3 is TGTGCCAGCAGCCCCGGGACAGGGGAGGATCAGCCCCAGCATTTT.

V usage is TRBV19 and J usage is TRBJ2-3, with D maybe TRBD2 (6 bases). CDR1 is LNHDA, CDR2 SQIVND, per germline (reference sequence). Trimming removed 4 bases from V and 2 bases from J, with 10 bases in between. CDR3 length equals 14 residues. The CDR3 region is CASSKGGITDTQYF. The CDR3 DNA reads TGTGCCAGTAGTAAGGGAGGAATCACAGATACGCAGTATTTT.

This clonotype was observed a handful of times. The DNA for the CDR3 is TGTGCCAGCAGCCTCGGACTACGGAATGAGCAGTTCTTC. As protein: CASSLGLRNEQFF. V and J are TRBV7-9 and TRBJ2-1; D might be TRBD2 (6 bases). The CDR3 is made up of 13 amino acids. V lost 5 bases and J lost 7, with 12 bases in between. The germline gives CDR1 SEHNR, CDR2 FQNEAQ (reference sequence). The entire variable domain, with the rest obtained from reference TRBV7-9 and TRBJ2-1, is as follows: DTGVSQNPRHKITKRGQNVTFRCDPISEHNRLYWYRQTLGQGPEFLTYFQNEAQLEKSRLLSDRFSAERPKGSFSTLEIQRTEQGDSAMYLCASSLGLRNEQFFGPGTRLTVL.

This clonotype was seen ten or more times. V usage is TRBV14 and J usage is TRBJ1-2; D is unresolved. Germline V lookup: CDR1 SGHDN, CDR2 FVKESK. Trimming stripped 1 base from V and 5 bases from J, with 8 bases between. The CDR3 consists of 13 residues. The CDR3 DNA reads TGTGCCAGCAGCCAAGGAATAGTATATGGCTACACCTTC. This sequence encodes CASSQGIVYGYTF.

The chain combines TRBV4-2 with TRBJ1-4, with TRBD1 identical over 7 bases. CDR1 and CDR2 (germline): LGHNA, YNFKEQ. After removal of 4 bases from V and 7 bases from J, the junction contained 15 bases not matched to a gene. CDR3 length equals 17 residues. Written as DNA, the CDR3 is TGTGCCAGCAGCCGCCGAATTACAGGGGACCCACGTGAAAAACTGTTTTTT. It translates to CASSRRITGDPREKLFF.

This clonotype appeared many times. V and J are TRBV7-9 and TRBJ1-3; no reliable D call. Germline CDR1 SEHNR, CDR2 FQNEAQ (reference sequence). V lost 5 bases and J lost 0, with 8 bases in between. This CDR3 has 14 residues. DNA of the CDR3: TGTGCCAGCAGCCCCCTGAGCTCTGGAAACACCATATATTTT. This gives the protein CASSPLSSGNTIYF.

This clonotype was observed a handful of times. The gene calls are TRBV20-1 and TRBJ2-7, with 7 nucleotides matching TRBD2. With V trimmed by 0 bases and J by 4 bases, 0 bases remained unmatched. The CDR3 spans 12 residues. Germline CDR1 is DFQATT and CDR2 is SNEGSKA (reference sequence). The CDR3 reads CSAREREYEQYF. The CDR3 nucleotides are TGCAGTGCTAGAGAGCGGGAGTACGAGCAGTACTTC.

This clonotype was picked up a small number of times. J is TRBJ2-6 and V is TRBV3-1; D perhaps matches TRBD1 (5 bases). The CDR3 spans 18 residues. The V gene's germline CDR1 is LGHDT and CDR2 YNNKEL (reference sequence). Trimming left V 1 base short and J 2 bases short, with 15 bases between. DNA of the CDR3: TGTGCCAGCAGCCAAGCCTCAGGGTCCCTTCCTGGGGCCAACGTCCTGACTTTC. Its protein is CASSQASGSLPGANVLTF.

The rearrangement joins TRBV6-2 or TRBV6-3 to TRBJ2-7; 9 bases are a match to TRBD1. The J segment lost 2 bases and the V segment lost 5 bases, leaving 10 bases of the junction unmatched. Germline V gene data show CDR1 as MNHEY and CDR2 as SVGEGT. The CDR3 contains 16 residues. The CDR3, as DNA: TGTGCCAGCAGTCACCCTGGGGACAGGGTCACCTACGAGCAGTACTTC. This translates into CASSHPGDRVTYEQYF.

This clonotype was detected many times. The genes are TRBV4-1 and TRBJ2-7; perhaps TRBD1 as D (5 bases). Trimming stripped 7 bases from V and 3 bases from J, with 16 bases between. There are 14 residues in the CDR3. CDR1 and CDR2 (germline): MGHRA, YSYEKL. The DNA for the CDR3 is TGCGCCAGCACCCCCTCAGACAGAGACTACGAGCAGTACTTC. Translated, it gives CASTPSDRDYEQYF.

The chain joins TRBV12-3 or TRBV12-4 to TRBJ1-2; 8 bases are a match to TRBD1. Trimming at V came to 6 bases and at J to 6 bases, leaving 6 bases not matched to a gene. The CDR3 covers 13 residues. Here the CDR3 DNA reads TGTGCCAGCAGAGCTGGACAGGGACATGGCTACACCTTC. Its translation: CASRAGQGHGYTF.

The J gene is TRBJ2-5, the V gene TRBV7-9; TRBD1 aligns across 9 bases. J was trimmed by 2 bases and V by 3 bases; bases with no gene match: 1. The length of the CDR3 is 14 residues. Germline assignment: CDR1 SEHNR and CDR2 FQNEAQ (reference sequence). DNA of the CDR3: TGTGCCAGCAGCTTGGGACAGGGTCAAGAGACCCAGTACTTC. This encodes CASSLGQGQETQYF.

The J gene is TRBJ1-1, the V gene TRBV7-6; D is unclear. Per germline, CDR1 SGHVS and CDR2 FNYEAQ. V was pared by 3 bases and J by 0 bases, with 5 bases between. The CDR3 consists of 13 residues. Written as DNA, the CDR3 is TGTGCCAGCAGCTTCCAACTGAACACTGAAGCTTTCTTT. Translating it yields CASSFQLNTEAFF.

The chain has TRBV4-1 and TRBJ2-7; D may match TRBD1 or TRBD2 (5 bases each). Trimming took 1 base from V and 4 from J, leaving 11 bases between them. The CDR3 is 14 residues long. Germline V lookup: CDR1 MGHRA, CDR2 YSYEKL. The CDR3 coding sequence is TGCGCCAGCAGCCAAGTACGGGGCGCGTACGAGCAGTACTTC. Encoded protein: CASSQVRGAYEQYF.

This clonotype was seen repeatedly, ten times or more. The rearrangement uses TRBV20-1 and TRBJ1-3; 8 nucleotides match TRBD1. Germline CDR1 reads DFQATT; CDR2 reads SNEGSKA (reference sequence). Trimming at V came to 0 bases and at J to 4 bases, leaving 5 bases not matched to a gene. CDR3 length: 15 residues. DNA for the CDR3: TGCAGTGCTAGAGATCGGAGACAGGGGGGAAACACCATATATTTT. It encodes CSARDRRQGGNTIYF.